A selection of T cell receptor beta chains follows, all from one sample in a study of blood T cell repertoires in COVID-19. Assay: immunoSEQ multiplex PCR; the TCRdb copy retains only in-frame clones and omits some. The data contain about 350,000 clones, about 93% of them singletons. The sequencing sample was made of peripheral blood. These receptors all come from a woman aged 18-30 years who had recovered from COVID-19. Each CDR3 is given with its conserved first and last residue. The D gene is left open where the match is weak. Part of the rows lack a size; the others show once, few, many or a class for expanded clones.

TRBJ1-1 TRBV4-3 NA NA TGCGCCAGCAGCCAAGATCTTGTTCAGGGATGGAAAACTGAAGCTTTCTTT CASSQDLVQGWKTEAFF
TRBJ1-2 TRBV6-5 TRBD1 NA TGTGCCAGCAGCCGGTCAGGGGGAGATGGCTACACCTTC CASSRSGGDGYTF
TRBJ2-1 TRBV27 TRBD1 NA TGTGCCAGCAGTTTAGGGACAGGGGGCTTCTACAATGAGCAGTTCTTC CASSLGTGGFYNEQFF
TRBJ2-1 TRBV7-9 NA NA TGTGCCAGCAGCTTAGCGAACTCCGGCGGTGAGCAGTTCTTC CASSLANSGGEQFF
TRBJ2-1 TRBV2 TRBD2 NA TGTGCCAGCAGTGATGGGCTAGCGGGAGGCAATGAGCAGTTCTTC CASSDGLAGGNEQFF
TRBJ2-3 TRBV28 TRBD2 NA TGTGCCAGCAACGAGCGCCGCGGGAGCTCAGATACGCAGTATTTT CASNERRGSSDTQYF
TRBJ1-5 TRBV6-1 NA NA TGTGCCAGCAGTGCCGCGGGAGCGGTGGGCAATCAGCCCCAGCATTTT CASSAAGAVGNQPQHF
TRBJ2-3 TRBV27 TRBD2 NA TGTGCCAGCAGTTACGGGAGGAAAGATACGCAGTATTTT CASSYGRKDTQYF
TRBJ2-3 TRBV20-1 NA once TGCAGTGCTAGACCAGCAGATACGCAGTATTTT CSARPADTQYF
TRBJ1-4 TRBV2 NA NA TGTGCCAGCAGTGAACGCCAGGAAAAACTGTTTTTT CASSERQEKLFF
TRBJ2-1 TRBV9 TRBD2 NA TGTGCCAGCAGCGTAGGAAGTAGCGGGAGCTCCTACAATGAGCAGTTCTTC CASSVGSSGSSYNEQFF
TRBJ2-1 TRBV20-1 NA NA TGCAGTGCTGGGGGGTACAATGAGCAGTTCTTC CSAGGYNEQFF
TRBJ2-2 TRBV6-4 NA few TGTGCCAGCAGTACTAGCCAGAACACCGGGGAGCTGTTTTTT CASSTSQNTGELFF
TRBJ1-5 TRBV6-5 TRBD1 NA TGTGCCAGCAGTTACTCGACAGGGCCCCCGCCCCAGCATTTT CASSYSTGPPPQHF
TRBJ1-4 TRBV27 TRBD1 NA TGTGCCAGCAGGGCCAGGGGGCTTGCTAATGAAAAACTGTTTTTT CASRARGLANEKLFF
TRBJ1-1 TRBV11-3 NA NA TGTGCCAGCAGCCCCAGAGGATTGGAAGCTTTCTTT CASSPRGLEAFF
TRBJ1-2 TRBV25-1 NA few TGTGCCACCTCGACAGGCTATGGCTACACCTTC CATSTGYGYTF
TRBJ2-1 TRBV19 NA few TGTGCCAGTAGTATAGGTGCGGCCGGGGAGCAGTTCTTC CASSIGAAGEQFF
TRBJ2-5 TRBV11-2 TRBD1 NA TGTGCCAGCAGCTCCGGACAGGGGAGAAGGGAGACCCAGTACTTC CASSSGQGRRETQYF
TRBJ2-2 TRBV14 NA NA TGTGCCAGCAGTCGATCGGGGAACGGGGAGCTGTTTTTT CASSRSGNGELFF
TRBJ1-2 TRBV19 TRBD1 few TGTGCCAGTAGCCCTCCCGACAGGGGAATTAACTATGGCTACACCTTC CASSPPDRGINYGYTF
TRBJ1-2 TRBV6-5 NA NA TGTGCCAGCAGTTCCCGGGAGTTACCGTTCTATGGCTACACCTTC CASSSRELPFYGYTF
TRBJ1-2 TRBV5-6 NA NA TGTGCCAGCAGCAGAGATGGTGGCTACACCTTC CASSRDGGYTF
TRBJ2-2 TRBV30 NA NA TGTGCCTGGAGTGACCGCTTGGGGGCTAGCACCGGGGAGCTGTTTTTT CAWSDRLGASTGELFF
TRBJ2-5 TRBV6-2/TRBV6-3 TRBD2 NA TGTGCCAGCAGTTACTCCAGCGGGAGGGTTTCTGAGACCCAGTACTTC CASSYSSGRVSETQYF
TRBJ1-1 TRBV5-1 TRBD1 NA TGCGCCAGCAAGACAGGGAATATGAACACTGAAGCTTTCTTT CASKTGNMNTEAFF
TRBJ1-1 TRBV18 NA NA TGTGCCAGCTCACAGGGGCCGGGAGAGAACACTGAAGCTTTCTTT CASSQGPGENTEAFF
TRBJ2-5 TRBV27 NA NA TGTGCCAGCAGTAGTACGTGGGCAACCAGGGGTTACCAAGAGACCCAGTACTTC CASSSTWATRGYQETQYF
TRBJ1-4 TRBV27 NA NA TGTGCCAGCAGTTTTGCAGTTCCTAATGAAAAACTGTTTTTT CASSFAVPNEKLFF
TRBJ1-1 TRBV11-2 TRBD1 NA TGTGCCAGCAGCTGGGGACAGGGGACTGAAGCTTTCTTT CASSWGQGTEAFF
TRBJ2-1 TRBV4-3 TRBD2 NA TGCGCCAGCAGCCGATCCTACAGCGGGGCGGGCAATGAGCAGTTCTTC CASSRSYSGAGNEQFF